This entry is about one T cell receptor beta chain. Germline CDR1 is LNHDA and CDR2 is SQIVND (reference sequence). V lost 6 bases and J lost 8, with 10 bases in between. The CDR3 consists of 11 residues. This sample was taken from a study of cytomegalovirus exposure and HLA in healthy donors. The PCR employed 60 Vbeta primers together with 13 Jbeta primers. Libraries were prepared by immunoSEQ multiplex PCR; TCRdb keeps only in-frame clonotypes and omits some of them. This sample carries around 200,000 clones, around four fifths of them seen once, and the ten largest clones take about 9.4%. Sequencing was carried out using PBMCs. This clonotype originated in a woman aged 45 to 65 in good health and CMV-seropositive. The rearrangement links TRBV19 to TRBJ1-1; a weak D match, TRBD1 (6 bases). CDR3 coding DNA: TGTGCCAGTAGACTGACAGGAGAAGCTTTCTTT. It codes for CASRLTGEAFF.